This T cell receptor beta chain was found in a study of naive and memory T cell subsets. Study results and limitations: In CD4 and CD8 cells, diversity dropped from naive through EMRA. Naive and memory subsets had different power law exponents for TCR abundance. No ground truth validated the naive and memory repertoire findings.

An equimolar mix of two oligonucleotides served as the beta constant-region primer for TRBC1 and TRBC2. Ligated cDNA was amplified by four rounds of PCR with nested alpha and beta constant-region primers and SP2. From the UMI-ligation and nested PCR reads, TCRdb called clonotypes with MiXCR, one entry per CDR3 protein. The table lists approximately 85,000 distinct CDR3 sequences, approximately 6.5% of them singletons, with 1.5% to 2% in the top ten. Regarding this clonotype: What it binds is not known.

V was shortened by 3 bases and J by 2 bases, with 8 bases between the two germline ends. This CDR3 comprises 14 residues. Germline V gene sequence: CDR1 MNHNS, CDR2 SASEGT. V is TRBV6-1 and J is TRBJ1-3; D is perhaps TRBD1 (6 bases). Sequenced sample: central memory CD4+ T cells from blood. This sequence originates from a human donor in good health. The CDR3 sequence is CASSEKGAGNTIYF. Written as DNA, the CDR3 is TGTGCCAGCAGTGAGAAGGGGGCTGGAAACACCATATATTTT.